This T cell receptor beta chain was sequenced during a study of blood T cell repertoires in COVID-19. Study-level background: Sites in the United States, Italy and Spain provided acute and convalescent COVID-19 samples.

Authors' data handling: The authors estimated nucleated cell counts from reference gene primer amplification. Repertoires were generated with immunoSEQ multiplex PCR, while TCRdb's copy carries only in-frame clones and drops some. Clone size and the V and J calls come from that table; the DNA yielded D and trimming. The sample yields about 140,000 clones, about 82% seen once. The CDR3 runs to 18 residues. From germline, CDR1 is MNHNY and CDR2 SVGAGI (reference sequence). Trimming shortened V by 5 bases and J by 2 bases, and 24 bases separated the two germline ends. This sequence originates from a woman aged 60 to 75 with acute or convalescent COVID-19. The specimen sequenced was peripheral blood. The chain couples TRBV6-6 to TRBJ1-1; D possibly corresponds to TRBD1 (6 bases). The CDR3 reads CASSPPPRGGTFNTEAFF. DNA for the CDR3: TGTGCCAGCAGTCCGCCCCCCCGAGGGGGTACCTTTAACACTGAAGCTTTCTTT.